One sample yielded the 25 T cell receptor beta chains listed below, sequenced in a study of blood T cell repertoires in COVID-19. Sequencing was performed with immunoSEQ multiplex PCR; in TCRdb, only in-frame clones are kept and a portion is missing. The data show about 160,000 clones, approximately 90% seen once. The source material was PBMCs or T cells enriched from blood (not recorded which). The receptors were gathered from a woman between 40 and 55 years old who had been exposed to COVID-19.

The table lists this clone with a few counts. The chain combines TRBV15 with TRBJ2-7; TRBD1 aligns across 9 bases. The V and J ends lost 1 base and 3 bases, in that order; junction bases with no gene match: 4. Germline CDR1 reads LNHNV; CDR2 reads YYDKDF (reference sequence). This CDR3 is built from 15 residues. The CDR3 DNA reads TGTGCCACCAGCAGAGGGACAGGGGTTGGCTACGAGCAGTACTTC. This gives the protein CATSRGTGVGYEQYF.

The CDR3 spells CASSHSRVTGASSPLHF. The CDR3 bases are TGTGCCAGCAGTCACAGTCGCGTGACAGGGGCGAGTTCACCCCTCCACTTT. J is TRBJ1-6 and V is TRBV6-6, with TRBD1 identical over 8 bases. The germline V gene encodes CDR1 MNHNY and CDR2 SVGAGI (reference sequence). The CDR3 totals 17 residues. V lost 5 bases, J lost 9 bases, and 15 bases stayed unmatched.

V and J are TRBV21-1 and TRBJ2-7; the DNA was not used to check the table's D call, TRBD2. TRBV21-1 has pseudogene status. The CDR3 spans 16 residues. The CDR3 DNA follows: TGTGCCAGCAGCGCAGCGGGGGACACTTTTGGGTACGAGCAGTACTTC. Translated, it gives CASSAAGDTFGYEQYF.

This chain uses TRBV7-2 with TRBJ2-7; 14 bases align to TRBD2. CDR1 and CDR2 (germline): SGHTA, FQGNSA. The CDR3 totals 16 residues. V lost 5 bases to trimming and J lost 2 bases; unmatched junction nucleotides: 5. The CDR3 loop reads CASSTGTSGSAYEQYF. For the CDR3, the DNA is TGTGCCAGCAGCACCGGGACTAGCGGGAGCGCCTACGAGCAGTACTTC.

V usage is TRBV7-7 and J usage is TRBJ2-7; weak D call: TRBD1 (6 bases). V was clipped by 1 base and J by 4 bases, with 14 bases between them. This CDR3 is 15 amino acids long. Germline CDR1 SSHAT, CDR2 FNYEAQ (reference sequence). In nucleotides, the CDR3 is TGTGCCAGCAGCTTAGAGGCAGGGGCGGCTTACGAGCAGTACTTC. Protein product: CASSLEAGAAYEQYF.

The CDR3 here is CASRGGLAGYTQYF. CDR3 in DNA: TGTGCCAGCAGGGGGGGACTAGCGGGGTATACGCAGTATTTT. The chain carries TRBV28 and TRBJ2-3; 13 bases map to TRBD2. The CDR3 contains 14 residues. Trimming cost V 6 bases and J 7 bases; bases outside gene matches: 4. The germline CDR1 and CDR2 sequences are MDHEN and SYDVKM.

V and J are TRBV6-5 and TRBJ2-1, with 7 positions matching TRBD1. CDR1 and CDR2 (germline): MNHEY, SVGAGI. CDR3 length equals 15 residues. The V gene end was trimmed by 6 bases and the J gene end by 0 bases; junction bases not matched to a gene: 5. CDR3 in amino acids: CASRNRGPSYNEQFF. In DNA, the CDR3 is TGTGCCAGCAGGAACAGGGGCCCCTCCTACAATGAGCAGTTCTTC.

The chain combines TRBV2 with TRBJ2-1; 9 bases align to TRBD1. J was trimmed by 10 bases and V by 2 bases; bases with no gene match: 9. This CDR3 contains 15 residues. CDR1 SNHLY and CDR2 FYNNEI come from the germline V gene. The CDR3 here is CASSEPKDRGGEQFF. The DNA for the CDR3 is TGTGCCAGCAGTGAACCGAAGGACAGGGGAGGCGAGCAGTTCTTC.

The chain has TRBV29-1 and TRBJ1-2; 8 bases match TRBD1. The CDR3 totals 15 residues. Germline V gene data show CDR1 as SQVTM and CDR2 as ANQGSEA. V dropped 0 bases and J dropped 8; count of bases not matched to a gene: 11. CDR3 in DNA: TGCAGCGTTGAAGAGCAGGGGGCCATCTCCGGAGGCTACACCTTC. Translating gives CSVEEQGAISGGYTF.

This chain joins TRBV25-1 and TRBJ2-2; 13 nucleotides match TRBD2. Germline-derived CDR1 and CDR2 are MGHDK and SYGVNS. V was pared by 4 bases and J by 0 bases, with 5 bases of the junction left unmatched. CDR3 length: 18 residues. CDR3 protein: CASSGRLAGGPNTGELFF. In DNA form, the CDR3 reads TGTGCCAGCAGTGGGAGACTAGCGGGGGGCCCGAACACCGGGGAGCTGTTTTTT.

The rearrangement uses TRBV5-1 and TRBJ2-7; 14 bases agree with TRBD2. Germline-derived CDR1 and CDR2 are SGHRS and YFSETQ. Trimming at V came to 5 bases and at J to 1 base, leaving 14 bases not matched to a gene. The CDR3 is made up of 19 amino acids. The CDR3 nucleotides read TGCGCCAGCAGTCATGAATCCGGGACTAGCGGGAGTGGGTCCTACGAGCAGTACTTC. As protein: CASSHESGTSGSGSYEQYF.

The chain is built from TRBV27 and TRBJ2-1; 8 nucleotides line up with TRBD2. The CDR3 spans 14 residues. Germline CDR1 is MNHEY and CDR2 is SMNVEV (reference sequence). V lost 5 bases, J lost 9 bases, and 9 bases stayed unmatched. The CDR3 protein is CASSMGLVKSEQFF. The CDR3 coding sequence is TGTGCCAGCAGTATGGGACTAGTGAAAAGTGAGCAGTTCTTC.

This clone was counted once. The chain is built from TRBV6-4 and TRBJ2-1; TRBD2 matches at 15 bases. Trimming cost V 7 bases and J 9 bases; bases outside gene matches: 7. Germline V gene lookup returns CDR1 MRHNA and CDR2 SNTAGT. The CDR3 length is 15 residues. Written as DNA, the CDR3 is TGTGCCAGCATAGGACTAGCGGGGGGGCGTAGTGAGCAGTTCTTC. Protein sequence: CASIGLAGGRSEQFF.

This clone was seen a single time. The rearrangement uses TRBV19 and TRBJ1-6; D might be TRBD1 (5 bases). Germline V gives CDR1 LNHDA, CDR2 SQIVND (reference sequence). CDR3 length: 13 residues. V dropped 10 bases and J dropped 7 bases, with 14 bases sitting between them. The DNA of the CDR3 is TGTGCCACCCTTGCAGGGATGAATTCACCCCTCCACTTT. It encodes CATLAGMNSPLHF.

The chain is built from TRBV27 and TRBJ2-2; weak D call: TRBD1 (5 bases). The V and J ends lost 0 bases and 4 bases respectively, with 6 bases between them. The CDR3 runs to 14 residues. Germline V gene lookup returns CDR1 MNHEY and CDR2 SMNVEV (reference sequence). CDR3 nucleotide sequence: TGTGCCAGCAGTTTATCAGACAGCACCGGGGAGCTGTTTTTT. This codes for CASSLSDSTGELFF.

The V call is TRBV5-4, the J call TRBJ2-1; 10 bases match TRBD2. This CDR3 has 16 amino acids. Germline-derived CDR1 and CDR2 are SGHNT and YYREEE (reference sequence). The V segment lost 1 base and the J segment 10 bases; nucleotides outside the gene matches: 11. Here the CDR3 reads CASSLSSGRGFSEQFF. CDR3 coding DNA: TGTGCCAGCAGCTTGTCTAGCGGGAGAGGGTTTTCGGAGCAGTTCTTC.

The V and J genes are TRBV12-3 or TRBV12-4 and TRBJ1-2; 8 bases agree with TRBD1. After removal of 8 bases from V and 5 bases from J, the junction contained 7 bases not matched to a gene. The CDR3 consists of 13 residues. Here the CDR3 DNA reads TGTGCCAGCCCCCAGGACAGGGAATATGGCTACACCTTC. Its protein is CASPQDREYGYTF.

This clone has only a few counts. V and J are TRBV27 and TRBJ2-7; maybe TRBD1 (6 bases). Trimming shortened V by 7 bases and J by 2 bases, and 12 bases separated the two germline ends. The V gene's germline CDR1 is MNHEY and CDR2 SMNVEV (reference sequence). CDR3 size: 13 residues. The CDR3 nucleotides read TGTGCCAGCATTCGTCAGGGGACCTACGAGCAGTACTTC. Protein product: CASIRQGTYEQYF.

The chain has TRBV28 and TRBJ1-2; D ambiguous. The V gene lost 5 bases and the J gene lost 5 bases, with 9 bases spanning the gap. Per germline, CDR1 MDHEN and CDR2 SYDVKM. The CDR3 length is 12 residues. The CDR3 spells CASSGLRYGYTF. The CDR3 DNA reads TGTGCCAGCAGTGGGCTTCGGTATGGCTACACCTTC.

CDR3 in DNA: TGTGCCAGTAGTATAGCAACTGGAGCCTACAATGAGCAGTTCTTC. The encoded protein is CASSIATGAYNEQFF. V gene TRBV19 combines with J gene TRBJ2-1; D remains unclear. The germline gives CDR1 LNHDA, CDR2 SQIVND (reference sequence). This CDR3 contains 15 residues. Trimming took off 1 base at V and 2 bases at J, with 9 bases between the two ends.

The CDR3 coding sequence is TGCGCCAGCAGCCGGAGCCGTTATGCGGGGGAAGATGAAAAACTGTTTTTT. Protein product: CASSRSRYAGEDEKLFF. This chain uses TRBV4-1 with TRBJ1-4; D is perhaps TRBD1 (5 bases). Germline V CDR1 and CDR2: MGHRA, YSYEKL. The CDR3 runs to 17 residues. V lost 4 bases and J 6 bases, leaving 21 bases between the germline ends.

This clone showed up just a few times. The chain uses TRBV4-2 and TRBJ1-6; TRBD1 aligns across 8 bases. The CDR3 is 17 residues long. Germline V gene sequence: CDR1 LGHNA, CDR2 YNFKEQ. After removal of 0 bases from V and 9 bases from J, the junction contained 10 bases not matched to a gene. The CDR3 loop reads CASSQEIYGQGVSPLHF. In DNA form, the CDR3 reads TGTGCCAGCAGCCAAGAGATCTACGGACAGGGTGTTTCACCCCTCCACTTT.

The J gene is TRBJ1-1, the V gene TRBV4-1; D is possibly TRBD1 (6 bases). The CDR3 extends over 13 amino acids. CDR1 MGHRA and CDR2 YSYEKL come from the germline V gene. V was trimmed by 5 bases and J by 1 base, leaving 8 bases between them. CDR3 amino acids: CASSSQGNTEAFF. As DNA, the CDR3 is TGCGCCAGCAGCTCACAGGGGAACACTGAAGCTTTCTTT.

This CDR3 is CASSLGGGGTKETQYF. In DNA form, the CDR3 reads TGTGCCAGCAGCTTAGGTGGCGGGGGAACGAAAGAGACCCAGTACTTC. The chain uses TRBV7-9 and TRBJ2-5; 7 bases map to TRBD2. The CDR3 is 16 residues long. Trimming cost V 1 base and J 3 bases; bases outside gene matches: 8. Germline V lookup: CDR1 SEHNR, CDR2 FQNEAQ (reference sequence).

This chain joins TRBV7-9 and TRBJ2-1; TRBD2 agrees at 11 bases. Germline V gives CDR1 SEHNR, CDR2 FQNEAQ (reference sequence). The CDR3 consists of 17 residues. With V trimmed by 3 bases and J by 3 bases, 7 bases remained unmatched. DNA of the CDR3: TGTGCCAGCAGCTTTGGGACTAGCGGCAAACTCTACAATGAGCAGTTCTTC. It encodes CASSFGTSGKLYNEQFF.